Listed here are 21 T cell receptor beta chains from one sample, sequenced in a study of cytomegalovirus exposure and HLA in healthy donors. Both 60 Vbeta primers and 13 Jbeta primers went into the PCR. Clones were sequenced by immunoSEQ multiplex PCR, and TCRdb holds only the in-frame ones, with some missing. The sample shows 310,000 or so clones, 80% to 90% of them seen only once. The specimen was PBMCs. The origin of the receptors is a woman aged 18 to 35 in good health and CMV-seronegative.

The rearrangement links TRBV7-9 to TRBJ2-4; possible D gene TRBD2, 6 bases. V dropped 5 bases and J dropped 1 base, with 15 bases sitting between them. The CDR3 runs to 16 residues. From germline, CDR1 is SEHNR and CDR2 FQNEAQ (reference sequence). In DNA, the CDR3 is TGTGCCAGCAGCCTTCATTGGGGACTGGCCAAAAACATTCAGTACTTC. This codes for CASSLHWGLAKNIQYF.

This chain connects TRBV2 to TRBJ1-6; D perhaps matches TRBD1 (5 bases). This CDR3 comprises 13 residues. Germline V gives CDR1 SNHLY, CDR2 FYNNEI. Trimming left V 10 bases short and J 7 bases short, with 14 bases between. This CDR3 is CANRLGRNSPLHF. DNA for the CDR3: TGTGCCAACCGATTGGGGCGAAATTCACCCCTCCACTTT.

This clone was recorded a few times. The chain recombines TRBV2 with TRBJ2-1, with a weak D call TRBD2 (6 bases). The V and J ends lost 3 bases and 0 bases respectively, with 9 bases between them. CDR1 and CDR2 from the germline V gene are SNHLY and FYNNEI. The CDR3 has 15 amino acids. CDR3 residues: CASSEGLHSYNEQFF. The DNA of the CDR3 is TGTGCCAGCAGTGAGGGACTGCACTCCTACAATGAGCAGTTCTTC.

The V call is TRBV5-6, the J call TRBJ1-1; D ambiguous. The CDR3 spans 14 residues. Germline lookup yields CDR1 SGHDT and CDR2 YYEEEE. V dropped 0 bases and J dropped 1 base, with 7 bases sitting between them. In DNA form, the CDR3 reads TGTGCCAGCAGCTTGGGCACATCGAACACTGAAGCTTTCTTT. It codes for CASSLGTSNTEAFF.

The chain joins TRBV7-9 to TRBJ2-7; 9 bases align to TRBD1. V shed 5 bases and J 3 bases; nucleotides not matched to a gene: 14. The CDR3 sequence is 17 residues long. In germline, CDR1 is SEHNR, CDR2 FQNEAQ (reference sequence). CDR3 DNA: TGTGCCAGCAGCCCGAGCAGCAGGGGACAGGGCCACTACGAGCAGTACTTC. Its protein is CASSPSSRGQGHYEQYF.

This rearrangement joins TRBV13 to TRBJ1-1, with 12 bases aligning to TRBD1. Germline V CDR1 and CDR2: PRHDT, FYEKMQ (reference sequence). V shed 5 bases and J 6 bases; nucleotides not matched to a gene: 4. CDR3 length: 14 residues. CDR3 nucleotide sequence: TGTGCCAGCAGCACGGGACAGGGGGCGGCTGAAGCTTTCTTT. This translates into CASSTGQGAAEAFF.

The CDR3 DNA reads as TGTGCCAGTATAGCCCCAACTGAGGAATTTCGCTACACCTTC. Amino acids: CASIAPTEEFRYTF. The chain has TRBV19 and TRBJ1-2; no clear D gene. From germline, CDR1 is LNHDA and CDR2 SQIVND (reference sequence). Trimming took 7 bases from V and 9 from J, leaving 21 bases between them. CDR3 length: 14 amino acids.

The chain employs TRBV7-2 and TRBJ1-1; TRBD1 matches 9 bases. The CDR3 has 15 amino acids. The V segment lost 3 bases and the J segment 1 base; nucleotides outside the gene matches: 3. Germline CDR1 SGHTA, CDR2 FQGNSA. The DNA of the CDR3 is TGTGCCAGCAGCTTCTCGACAGGGGGGAACACTGAAGCTTTCTTT. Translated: CASSFSTGGNTEAFF.

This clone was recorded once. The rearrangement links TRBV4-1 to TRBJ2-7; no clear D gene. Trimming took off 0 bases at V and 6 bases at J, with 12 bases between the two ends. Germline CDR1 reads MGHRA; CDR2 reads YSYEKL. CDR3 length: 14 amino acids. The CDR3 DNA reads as TGCGCCAGCAGCCAAGAATCCTTCGAGCGCGAGCAGTACTTC. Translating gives CASSQESFEREQYF.

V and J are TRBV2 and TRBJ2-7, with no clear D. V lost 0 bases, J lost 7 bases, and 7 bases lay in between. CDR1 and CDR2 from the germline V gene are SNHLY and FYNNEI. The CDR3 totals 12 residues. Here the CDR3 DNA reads TGTGCCAGCAGTGAAGCGCTATTTGAGCAGTACTTC. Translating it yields CASSEALFEQYF.

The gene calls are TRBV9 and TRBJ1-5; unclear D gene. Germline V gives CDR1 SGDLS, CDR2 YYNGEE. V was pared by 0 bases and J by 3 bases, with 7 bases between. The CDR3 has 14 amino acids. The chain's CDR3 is CASSVGSDNQPQHF. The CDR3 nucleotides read TGTGCCAGCAGCGTAGGGTCAGACAATCAGCCCCAGCATTTT. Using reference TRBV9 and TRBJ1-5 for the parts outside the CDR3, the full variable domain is DSGVTQTPKHLITATGQRVTLRCSPRSGDLSVYWYQQSLDQGLQFLIQYYNGEERAKGNILERFSAQQFPDLHSELNLSSLELGDSALYFCASSVGSDNQPQHFGDGTRLSIL.

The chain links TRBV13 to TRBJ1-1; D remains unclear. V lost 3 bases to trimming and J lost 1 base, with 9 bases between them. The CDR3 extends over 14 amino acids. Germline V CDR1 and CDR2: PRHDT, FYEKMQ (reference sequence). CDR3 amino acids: CASSFKTSNTEAFF. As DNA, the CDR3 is TGTGCCAGCAGCTTTAAGACATCGAACACTGAAGCTTTCTTT.

The CDR3 loop is CASSPQSAGAGEQYF. CDR3 bases: TGTGCCAGCTCACCGCAATCAGCGGGGGCTGGCGAGCAGTACTTC. This rearrangement joins TRBV18 to TRBJ2-7, with TRBD2 identical over 8 bases. CDR3 length: 15 amino acids. CDR1 KGHSH and CDR2 LQKENI come from the germline V gene. V dropped 3 bases and J dropped 6; count of bases not matched to a gene: 10. The whole variable domain, filled in from reference TRBV18 and TRBJ2-7, reads NAGVMQNPRHLVRRRGQEARLRCSPMKGHSHVYWYRQLPEEGLKFMVYLQKENIIDESGMPKERFSAEFPKEGPSILRIQQVVRGDSAAYFCASSPQSAGAGEQYFGPGTRLTVT.

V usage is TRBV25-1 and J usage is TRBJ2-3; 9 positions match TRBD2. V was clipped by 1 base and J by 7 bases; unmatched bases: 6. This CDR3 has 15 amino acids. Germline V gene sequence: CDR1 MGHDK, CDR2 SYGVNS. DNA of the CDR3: TGTGCCAGCAGTGAATTGGCGGGGGGGCCACATACGCAGTATTTT. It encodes CASSELAGGPHTQYF. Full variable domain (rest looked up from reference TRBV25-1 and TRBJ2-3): EADIYQTPRYLVIGTGKKITLECSQTMGHDKMYWYQQDPGMELHLIHYSYGVNSTEKGDLSSESTVSRIRTEHFPLTLESARPSHTSQYLCASSELAGGPHTQYFGPGTRLTVL.

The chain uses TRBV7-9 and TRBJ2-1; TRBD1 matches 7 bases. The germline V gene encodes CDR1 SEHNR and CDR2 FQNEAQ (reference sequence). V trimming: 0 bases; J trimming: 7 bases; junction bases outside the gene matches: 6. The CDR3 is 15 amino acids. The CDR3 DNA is TGTGCCAGCAGCTTAGCGATACGGGGACAGAATGAGCAGTTCTTC. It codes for CASSLAIRGQNEQFF.

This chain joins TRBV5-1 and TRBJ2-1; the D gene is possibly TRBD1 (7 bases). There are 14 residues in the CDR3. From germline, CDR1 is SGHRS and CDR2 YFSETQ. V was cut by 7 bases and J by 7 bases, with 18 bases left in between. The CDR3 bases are TGCGCCAGCGGCCAGGGGGGCCAATTAAATGAGCAGTTCTTC. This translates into CASGQGGQLNEQFF.

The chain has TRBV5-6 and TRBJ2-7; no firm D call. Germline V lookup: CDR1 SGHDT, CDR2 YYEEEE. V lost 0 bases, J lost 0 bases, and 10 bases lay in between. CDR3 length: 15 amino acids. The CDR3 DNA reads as TGTGCCAGCAGCTTGGGACTGGTCCCCTCCTACGAGCAGTACTTC. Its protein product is CASSLGLVPSYEQYF.

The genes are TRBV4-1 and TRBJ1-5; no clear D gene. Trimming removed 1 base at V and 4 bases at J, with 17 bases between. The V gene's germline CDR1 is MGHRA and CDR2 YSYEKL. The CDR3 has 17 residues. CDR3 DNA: TGCGCCAGCAGCCAAGGGAGACCTTATACGGGGAATCAGCCCCAGCATTTT. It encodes CASSQGRPYTGNQPQHF.

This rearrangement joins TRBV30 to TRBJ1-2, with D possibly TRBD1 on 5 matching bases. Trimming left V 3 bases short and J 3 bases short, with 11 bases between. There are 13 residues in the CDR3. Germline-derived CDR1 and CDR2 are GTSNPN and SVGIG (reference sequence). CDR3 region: CAWSAQEYYGYTF. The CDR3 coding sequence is TGTGCCTGGAGCGCACAGGAATACTATGGCTACACCTTC.

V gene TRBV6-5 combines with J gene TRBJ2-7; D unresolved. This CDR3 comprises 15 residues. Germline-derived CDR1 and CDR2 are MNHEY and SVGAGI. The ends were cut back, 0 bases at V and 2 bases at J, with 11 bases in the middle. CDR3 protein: CASSYSIDLAYEQYF. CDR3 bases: TGTGCCAGCAGTTACTCGATAGACCTAGCCTACGAGCAGTACTTC.

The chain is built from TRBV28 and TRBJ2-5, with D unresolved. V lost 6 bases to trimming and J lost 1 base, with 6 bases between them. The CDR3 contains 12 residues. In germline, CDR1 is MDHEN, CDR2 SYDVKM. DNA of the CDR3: TGTGCCAGCAGGGTCGGCCAAGAGACCCAGTACTTC. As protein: CASRVGQETQYF.